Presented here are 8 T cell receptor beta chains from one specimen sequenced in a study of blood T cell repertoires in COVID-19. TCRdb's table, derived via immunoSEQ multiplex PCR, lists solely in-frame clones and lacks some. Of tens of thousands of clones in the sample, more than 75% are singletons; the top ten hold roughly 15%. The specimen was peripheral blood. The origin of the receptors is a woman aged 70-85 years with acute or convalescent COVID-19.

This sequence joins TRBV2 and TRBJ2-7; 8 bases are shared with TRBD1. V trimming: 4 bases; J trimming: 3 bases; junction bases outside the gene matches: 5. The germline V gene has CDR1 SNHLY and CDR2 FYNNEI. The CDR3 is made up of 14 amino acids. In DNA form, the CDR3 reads TGTGCCAGCAGTGTCTTCGGACAGGGCTACGAGCAGTACGTC. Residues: CASSVFGQGYEQYV.

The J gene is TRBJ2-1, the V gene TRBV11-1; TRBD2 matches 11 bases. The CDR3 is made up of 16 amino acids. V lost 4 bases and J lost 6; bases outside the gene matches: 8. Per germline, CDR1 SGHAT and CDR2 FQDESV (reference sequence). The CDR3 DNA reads TGTGCCAGCAGCTCCCCCGTTAGCGGGGGGGTCAATGAGCAGTTCTTC. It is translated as CASSSPVSGGVNEQFF.

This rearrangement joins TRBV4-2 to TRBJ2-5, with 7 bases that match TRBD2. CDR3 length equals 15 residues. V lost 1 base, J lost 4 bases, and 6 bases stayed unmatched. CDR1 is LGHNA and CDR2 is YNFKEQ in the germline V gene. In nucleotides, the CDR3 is TGTGCCAGCAGCCAAGTAGGCCCGGGGGGAGAGACCCAGTACTTC. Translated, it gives CASSQVGPGGETQYF.

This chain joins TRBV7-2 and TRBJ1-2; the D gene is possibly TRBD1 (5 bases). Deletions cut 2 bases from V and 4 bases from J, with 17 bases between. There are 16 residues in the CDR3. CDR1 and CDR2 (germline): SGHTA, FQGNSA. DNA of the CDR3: TGTGCCAGCAGCTTAAGGGGTCAAGGGGATTTCTATGGCTACACCTTC. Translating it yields CASSLRGQGDFYGYTF. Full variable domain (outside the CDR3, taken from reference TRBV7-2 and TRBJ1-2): GAGVSQSPSNKVTEKGKDVELRCDPISGHTALYWYRQSLGQGLEFLIYFQGNSAPDKSGLPSDRFSAERTGGSVSTLTIQRTQQEDSAVYLCASSLRGQGDFYGYTFGSGTRLTVV.

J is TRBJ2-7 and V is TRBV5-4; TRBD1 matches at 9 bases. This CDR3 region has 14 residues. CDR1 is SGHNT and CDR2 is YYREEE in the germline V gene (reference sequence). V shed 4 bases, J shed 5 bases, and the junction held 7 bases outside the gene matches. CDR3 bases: TGTGCCAGCAGCAAAGACAGGGGGAGGCACGAGCAGTACGTC. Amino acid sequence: CASSKDRGRHEQYV.

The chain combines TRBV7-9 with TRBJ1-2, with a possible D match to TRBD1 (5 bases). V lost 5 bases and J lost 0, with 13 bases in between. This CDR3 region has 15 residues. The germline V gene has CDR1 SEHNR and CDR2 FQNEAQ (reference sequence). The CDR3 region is CASSPPGGTNYGYTF. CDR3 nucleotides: TGTGCCAGCAGCCCCCCGGGGGGGACTAACTATGGCTACACCTTC.

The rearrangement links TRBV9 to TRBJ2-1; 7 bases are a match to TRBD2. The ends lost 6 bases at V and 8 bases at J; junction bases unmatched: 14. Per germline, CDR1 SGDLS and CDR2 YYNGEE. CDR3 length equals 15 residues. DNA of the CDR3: TGTGCCAGCACTCGTAGCGGGTCTTACGGGGATGAGCAGTTCTTC. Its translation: CASTRSGSYGDEQFF.

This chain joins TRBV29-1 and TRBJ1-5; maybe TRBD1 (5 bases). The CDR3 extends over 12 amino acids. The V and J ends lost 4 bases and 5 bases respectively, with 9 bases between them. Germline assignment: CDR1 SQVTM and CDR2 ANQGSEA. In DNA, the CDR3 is TGCAGCGTTGGGGGAGGGGATCAGCCCCAGCATTTT. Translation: CSVGGGDQPQHF.